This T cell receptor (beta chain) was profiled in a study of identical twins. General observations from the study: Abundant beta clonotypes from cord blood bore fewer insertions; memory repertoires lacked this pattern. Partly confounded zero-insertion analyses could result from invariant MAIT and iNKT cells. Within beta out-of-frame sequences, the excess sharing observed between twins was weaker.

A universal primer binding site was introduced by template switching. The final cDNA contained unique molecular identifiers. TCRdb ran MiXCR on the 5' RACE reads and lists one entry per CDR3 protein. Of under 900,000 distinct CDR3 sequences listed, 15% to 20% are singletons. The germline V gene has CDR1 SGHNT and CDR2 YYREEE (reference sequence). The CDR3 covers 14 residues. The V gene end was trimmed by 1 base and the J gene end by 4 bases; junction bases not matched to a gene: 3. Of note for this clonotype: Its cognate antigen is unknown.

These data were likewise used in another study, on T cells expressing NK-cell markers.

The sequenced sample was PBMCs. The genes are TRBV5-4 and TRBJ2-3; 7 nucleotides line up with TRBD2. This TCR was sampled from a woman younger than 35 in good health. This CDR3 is CASSLRGDPDTQYF. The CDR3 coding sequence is TGTGCCAGCAGCTTGCGGGGGGACCCAGATACGCAGTATTTT.